This T cell receptor beta chain was recorded in a study of blood T cells in healthy people across ages. Looking at the study overall: About one barcoded beta molecule was captured per two T cells (by template switching). General observations from the study: Across the age range, TCR beta diversity per million T cells fell in a roughly linear way.

The trim removed 0 bases at V and 5 bases at J, leaving 13 bases unmatched. The germline V gene encodes CDR1 LGHNT and CDR2 FRNRAP. This CDR3 has 18 residues. As regards this clonotype: Its antigen is unidentified.

For the second PCR, which ran for 7 to 11 cycles, a sample-barcoded 5' primer and a J-beta primer mix were used. MiXCR was run by TCRdb on the 5' RACE reads, yielding one entry per CDR3 protein. The data hold more than 750,000 distinct CDR3 sequences, with 25% to 30% observed a single time. This sample also appeared in a second study, on T cells of mothers and their children. That study adds: Compared with unrelated pairs, related mother-child pairs had slightly higher, non-significant overlap.

The chain couples TRBV12-5 to TRBJ1-1, with TRBD1 matching over 9 bases. Specimen: blood. This clonotype was sampled from a woman in her forties in good health. This chain's CDR3 is CASGLVLGTGRVGTEAFF. DNA for the CDR3: TGTGCTAGTGGTTTGGTATTGGGGACAGGGAGAGTGGGTACTGAAGCTTTCTTT.